The table lists the clone carrying this T cell receptor beta chain with a few counts. A junction end diverges from the germline sequence, so it may reflect a read error. Germline CDR1 and CDR2: SGHDN and FVKESK. The CDR3 is made up of 10 amino acids. The entry originates in a study of CD8+ T cells in alopecia areata. RNA extraction was followed by reverse transcription into cDNA, which acted as the sequencing template. This table comes from immunoSEQ multiplex PCR, and its TCRdb copy is limited to in-frame clones, with some not included. The sample carries 200,000 to 250,000 clones, 57% recorded once.

This TCR came from a human donor with alopecia areata. Sequencing was performed on CD4+ T cells sorted from blood, taken at week 0. The rearrangement links TRBV14 to TRBJ2-5, with TRBD1 matching 7 bases. CDR3 DNA sequence: TGTGCCAGCAGCTTCCGACAGGGAGACTTC. It translates to CASSFRQGDF. Drawing the rest from reference TRBV14 and TRBJ2-5, the complete variable domain is EAGVTQFPSHSVIEKGQTVTLRCDPISGHDNLYWYRRVMGKEIKFLLHFVKESKQDESGMPNNRFLAERTGGTYSTLKVQPAELEDSGVYFCASSFRQGDFGPGTRLLVL.